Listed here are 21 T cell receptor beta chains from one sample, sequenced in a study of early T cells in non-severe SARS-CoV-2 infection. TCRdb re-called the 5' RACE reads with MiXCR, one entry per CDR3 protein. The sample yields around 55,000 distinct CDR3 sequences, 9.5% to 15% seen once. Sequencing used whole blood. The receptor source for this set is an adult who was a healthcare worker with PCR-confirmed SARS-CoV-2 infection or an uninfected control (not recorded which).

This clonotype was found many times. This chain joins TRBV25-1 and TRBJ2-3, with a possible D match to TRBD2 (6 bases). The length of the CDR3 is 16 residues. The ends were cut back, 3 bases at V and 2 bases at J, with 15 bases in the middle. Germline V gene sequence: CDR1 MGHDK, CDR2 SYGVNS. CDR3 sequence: CASSDLAGPITDTQYF. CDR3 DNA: TGTGCCAGCAGTGATCTCGCGGGACCAATCACAGATACGCAGTATTTT. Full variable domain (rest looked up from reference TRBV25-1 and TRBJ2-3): EADIYQTPRYLVIGTGKKITLECSQTMGHDKMYWYQQDPGMELHLIHYSYGVNSTEKGDLSSESTVSRIRTEHFPLTLESARPSHTSQYLCASSDLAGPITDTQYFGPGTRLTVL.

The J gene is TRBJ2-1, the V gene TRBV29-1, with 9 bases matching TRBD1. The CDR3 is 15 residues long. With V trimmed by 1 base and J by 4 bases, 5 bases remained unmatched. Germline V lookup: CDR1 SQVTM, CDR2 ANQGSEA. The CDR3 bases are TGCAGCGTTGAAGGTGGGACAGGGCATTACAATGAGCAGTTCTTC. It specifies CSVEGGTGHYNEQFF.

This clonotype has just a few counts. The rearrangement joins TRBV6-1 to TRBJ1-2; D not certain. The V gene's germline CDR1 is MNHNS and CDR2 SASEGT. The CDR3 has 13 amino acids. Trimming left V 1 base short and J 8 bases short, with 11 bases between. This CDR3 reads CASSEVQVGGYTF. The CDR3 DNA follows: TGTGCCAGCAGTGAAGTCCAGGTCGGGGGCTACACCTTC.

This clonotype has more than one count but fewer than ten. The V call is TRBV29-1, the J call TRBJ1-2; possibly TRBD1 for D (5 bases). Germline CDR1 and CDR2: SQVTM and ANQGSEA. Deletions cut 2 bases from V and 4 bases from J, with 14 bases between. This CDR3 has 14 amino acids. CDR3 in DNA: TGCAGCGTTGAACTGGGAGGGACGGGCTATGGCTACACCTTC. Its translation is CSVELGGTGYGYTF.

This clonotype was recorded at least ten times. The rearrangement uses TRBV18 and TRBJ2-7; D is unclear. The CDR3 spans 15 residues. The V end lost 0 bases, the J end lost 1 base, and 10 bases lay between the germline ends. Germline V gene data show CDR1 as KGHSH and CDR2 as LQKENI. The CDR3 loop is CASSPPMARSYEQYF. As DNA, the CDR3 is TGTGCCAGCTCACCACCGATGGCCAGGTCCTACGAGCAGTACTTC. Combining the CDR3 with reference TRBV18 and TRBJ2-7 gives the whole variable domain NAGVMQNPRHLVRRRGQEARLRCSPMKGHSHVYWYRQLPEEGLKFMVYLQKENIIDESGMPKERFSAEFPKEGPSILRIQQVVRGDSAAYFCASSPPMARSYEQYFGPGTRLTVT.

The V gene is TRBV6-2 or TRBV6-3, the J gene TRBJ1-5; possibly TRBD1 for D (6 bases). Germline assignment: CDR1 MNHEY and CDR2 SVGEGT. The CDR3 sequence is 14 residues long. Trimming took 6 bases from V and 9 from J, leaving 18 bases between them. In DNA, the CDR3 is TGTGCCAGCAGCCGCGGACAGAACCTTGGGCCCCAGCATTTT. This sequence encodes CASSRGQNLGPQHF.

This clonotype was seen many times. The chain's CDR3 is CASSQDGGQDTEAFF. The CDR3, as DNA: TGCGCCAGCAGCCAAGATGGGGGGCAGGACACTGAAGCTTTCTTT. The gene calls are TRBV4-1 and TRBJ1-1; D is perhaps TRBD1 (6 bases). The germline CDR1 and CDR2 sequences are MGHRA and YSYEKL. The CDR3 has 15 amino acids. Trimming removed 0 bases from V and 3 bases from J, with 11 bases in between.

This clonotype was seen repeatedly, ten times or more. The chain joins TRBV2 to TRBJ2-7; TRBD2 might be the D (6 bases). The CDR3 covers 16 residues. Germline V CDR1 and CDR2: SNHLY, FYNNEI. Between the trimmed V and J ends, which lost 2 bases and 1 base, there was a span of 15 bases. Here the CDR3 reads CASSELSFAGSYEQYF. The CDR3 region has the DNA TGTGCCAGCAGTGAACTGAGCTTCGCGGGGTCCTACGAGCAGTACTTC.

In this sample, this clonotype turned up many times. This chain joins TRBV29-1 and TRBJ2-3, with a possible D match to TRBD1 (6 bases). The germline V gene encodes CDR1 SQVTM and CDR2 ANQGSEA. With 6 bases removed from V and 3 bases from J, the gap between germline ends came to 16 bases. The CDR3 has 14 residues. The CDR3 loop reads CSVSTPGQTDTQYF. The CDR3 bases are TGCAGCGTCTCCACGCCGGGACAAACAGATACGCAGTATTTT.

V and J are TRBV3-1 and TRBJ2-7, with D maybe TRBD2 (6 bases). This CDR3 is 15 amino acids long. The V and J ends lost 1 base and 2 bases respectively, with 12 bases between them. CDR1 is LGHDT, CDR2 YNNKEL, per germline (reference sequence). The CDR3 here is CASSQAPGETYEQYF. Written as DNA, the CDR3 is TGTGCCAGCAGCCAAGCCCCGGGGGAAACCTACGAGCAGTACTTC.

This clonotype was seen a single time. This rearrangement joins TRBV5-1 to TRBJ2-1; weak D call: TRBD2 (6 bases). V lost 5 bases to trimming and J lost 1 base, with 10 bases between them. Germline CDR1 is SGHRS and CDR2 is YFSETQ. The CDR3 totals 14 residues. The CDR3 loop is CASSNGGSYNEQFF. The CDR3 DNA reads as TGCGCCAGCAGTAACGGGGGATCCTACAATGAGCAGTTCTTC.

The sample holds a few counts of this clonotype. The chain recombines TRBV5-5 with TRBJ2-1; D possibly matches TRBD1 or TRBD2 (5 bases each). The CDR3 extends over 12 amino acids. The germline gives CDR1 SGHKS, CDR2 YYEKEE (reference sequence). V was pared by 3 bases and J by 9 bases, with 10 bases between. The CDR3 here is CASSYTGTEQFF. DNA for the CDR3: TGTGCCAGCAGCTATACCGGGACTGAGCAGTTCTTC.

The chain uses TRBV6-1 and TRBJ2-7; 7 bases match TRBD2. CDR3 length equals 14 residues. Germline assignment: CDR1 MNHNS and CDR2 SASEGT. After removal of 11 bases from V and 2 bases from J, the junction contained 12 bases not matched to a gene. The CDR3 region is CAGKVAGRTYEQYF. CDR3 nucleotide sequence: TGTGCCGGCAAAGTAGCGGGCCGAACCTACGAGCAGTACTTC.

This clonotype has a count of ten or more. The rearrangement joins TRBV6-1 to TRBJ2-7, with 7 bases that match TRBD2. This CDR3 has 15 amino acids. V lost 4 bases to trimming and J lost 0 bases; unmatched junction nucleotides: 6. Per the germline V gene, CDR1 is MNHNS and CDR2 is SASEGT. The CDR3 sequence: CASSGLAVTSYEQYF. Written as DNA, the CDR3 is TGTGCCAGCAGTGGTCTAGCGGTAACCTCCTACGAGCAGTACTTC.

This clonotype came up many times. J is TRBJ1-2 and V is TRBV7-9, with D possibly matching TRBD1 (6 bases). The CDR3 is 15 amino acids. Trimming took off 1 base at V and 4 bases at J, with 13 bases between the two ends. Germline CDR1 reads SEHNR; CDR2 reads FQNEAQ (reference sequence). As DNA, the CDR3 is TGTGCCAGCAGCTTAGGTGACAGGACCCGCTATGGCTACACCTTC. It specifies CASSLGDRTRYGYTF.

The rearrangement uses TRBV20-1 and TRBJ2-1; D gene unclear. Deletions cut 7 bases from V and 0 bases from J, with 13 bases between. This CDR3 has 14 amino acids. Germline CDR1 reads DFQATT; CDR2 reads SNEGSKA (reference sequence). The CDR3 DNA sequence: TGCAGTGTATCGCGGACCAGCTCCTACAATGAGCAGTTCTTC. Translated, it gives CSVSRTSSYNEQFF.

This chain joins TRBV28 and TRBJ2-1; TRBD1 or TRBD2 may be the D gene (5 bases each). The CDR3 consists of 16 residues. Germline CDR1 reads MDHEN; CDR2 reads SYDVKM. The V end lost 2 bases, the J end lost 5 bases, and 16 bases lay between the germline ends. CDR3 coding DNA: TGTGCCAGCAGTTTACCGTACGGGGCCGGAAACAATGAGCAGTTCTTC. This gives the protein CASSLPYGAGNNEQFF.

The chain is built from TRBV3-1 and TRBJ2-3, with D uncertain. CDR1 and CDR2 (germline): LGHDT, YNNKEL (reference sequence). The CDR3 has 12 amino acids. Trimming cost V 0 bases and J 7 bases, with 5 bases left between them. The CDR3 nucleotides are TGTGCCAGCAGCCAAGATGGAAATACGCAGTATTTT. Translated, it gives CASSQDGNTQYF.

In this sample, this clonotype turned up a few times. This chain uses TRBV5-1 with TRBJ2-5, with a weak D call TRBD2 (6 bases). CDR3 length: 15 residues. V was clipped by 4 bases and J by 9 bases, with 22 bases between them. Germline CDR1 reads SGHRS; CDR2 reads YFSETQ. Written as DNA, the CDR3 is TGCGCCAGCAGCCGCAGTCAATCGACCGGGGAGGCCCAGTACTTC. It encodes CASSRSQSTGEAQYF.

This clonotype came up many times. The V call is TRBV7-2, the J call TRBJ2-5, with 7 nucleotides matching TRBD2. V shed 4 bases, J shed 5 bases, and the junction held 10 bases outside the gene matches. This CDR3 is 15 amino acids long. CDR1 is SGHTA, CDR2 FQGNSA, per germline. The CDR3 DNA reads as TGTGCCAGCAGCTGGGGTAGCGGGTATGGGGAGACCCAGTACTTC. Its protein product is CASSWGSGYGETQYF.

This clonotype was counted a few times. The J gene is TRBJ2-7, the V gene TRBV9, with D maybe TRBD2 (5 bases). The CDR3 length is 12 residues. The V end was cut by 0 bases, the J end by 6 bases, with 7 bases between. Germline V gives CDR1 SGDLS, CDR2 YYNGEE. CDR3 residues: CASSVGGSEQYF. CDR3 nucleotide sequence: TGTGCCAGCAGCGTAGGAGGGAGCGAGCAGTACTTC.